The T cell receptor beta chain described here comes from a study of blood T cells in healthy people across ages (dated by TCRdb to the mid-2010s). Some background on the complete study: In model experiments, template switching captured about one uniquely barcoded TCR beta cDNA molecule for every two T cells. To avoid experimental bias, donors of different ages were distributed randomly across sequencing lanes. For two donors (one aged 18 to 30 and one aged 80 or older), the study analyzed two additional independent replicas of 1 million unique cDNA reads from the same blood draw. Donors were grouped into four age groups: young (average approximately 15 years), middle-aged (approximately 41), aged (around 60) and long-lived (around 80). The study measured age-related changes in TCR beta repertoire diversity using deep sequencing normalized with unique cDNA molecular identifiers. General findings and caveats noted by the study authors: Because the CMV infection status of the donors was unknown, age-related changes in expanded clonotypes may potentially have been confounded. Compared with the aged group, more naive CD4+ T cells, fewer expanded clones and increased TCR diversity were shown by the long-lived group, suggesting age selection. A strong correlation was found between observed TCR beta diversity and the percentage of naive T cells measured by flow cytometry. Bulk unsorted PBMC profiling prevented conclusive comparison of naive and antigen-experienced compartments. Observed TCR beta diversity per million T cells fell roughly linearly with age, and a significant reduction was already apparent by age around 40. Estimates of total diversity from one million sequenced T cells were regarded as lower bounds and underestimates.

V is pruned by 2 bases and J by 7 bases, leaving 7 bases of the junction without a gene match. Sequences MRHNA (CDR1) and SNTAGT (CDR2) are obtained from the germline V gene. The CDR3 runs 16 residues from the cysteine to the phenylalanine. Of all the DNA, just the CDR3 is kept, 48 bases in frame from base 1. There are a few counts of this clonotype. What this receptor recognizes is not known. Base quality data are lacking; no much larger clone is found one base away. The 39 donors, aged 6 to 90 years, were systemically healthy Caucasian individuals from Russia. Each donor gave ten milliliters of peripheral blood, collected into EDTA-treated Vacutainer tubes. Ficoll-Paque density-gradient centrifugation was used to isolate PBMCs, with at least 6.5 million per sample. Total RNA, at least 6 micrograms per sample, was extracted from PBMCs with Trizol reagent. For every donor, an aliquot of PBMCs went through flow cytometry to measure the percentages of naive CD45RAhigh/CD27high T cells.

Receptors were amplified or captured by 5' RACE. Sequencing relied on an Illumina HiSeq 2500. The second PCR ran for roughly 7 to 11 cycles and used a J-beta primer mix along with a sample-barcoded 5' primer. A template-switch 5' adaptor carrying 12 random nucleotides introduced a unique molecular identifier onto each TCR beta cDNA molecule. Each sample yielded at least 2.5 million CDR3-containing paired-end reads. All of the RNA was converted into first-strand cDNA using the Mint cDNA synthesis kit, with a TRBC-specific oligonucleotide serving as the primer. Following uracil-DNA glycosylase treatment, a first 18-cycle PCR with universal primers M1SS and BC2_uni_R was performed on all cDNA. The original methods were these. Normalization of each sample was performed by random selection of 1 million high-quality reads, each carrying a distinct molecular identifier. Instead of being binned into consensus sequences, reads that shared molecular identifiers were thrown out. CDR3 identification, clonotype clustering and error correction used MiTCR with a Q25 quality threshold and the strictest error-elimination algorithm. A nonparametric unseen species model with Euler transformation was used to estimate lower-bound total TCR beta diversity. TCRdb's own reprocessing of the public reads used fastp at Q25 and MiXCR and kept productive beta chains. Rows with one shared CDR3 protein collapse into an entry with the most common genes and DNA. For this entry, the V and J calls and clone size follow TCRdb and not the study's own pipeline. This sample holds 1,300,000 or so distinct CDR3 sequences; almost 60% were observed only once. Under 8.5% of the sample is in the top ten clones.

This chain joins TRBV6-4 to TRBJ2-1; 11 central bases correspond to TRBD2. The receptor's source is a man between 18 and 29 years old in good health. The specimen sequenced was blood. The CDR3 region: CASSDKAGLAGNEQFF. The nucleotide sequence is given as TGTGCCAGCAGTGACAAAGCAGGACTAGCGGGTAATGAGCAGTTCTTC.